Listed below are T cell receptor beta chains from one sample, sequenced in a study of CXCR3-negative and CXCR3-positive naive CD8 T cells. TCRdb re-called the 5' RACE reads and shows each CDR3 protein once, DNA omitted. The sample's table shows about 89,000 distinct CDR3 sequences. Sequencing was carried out using naive CXCR3+ CD8+ T cells from blood. Receptors originate from a human donor in good health. Some clones in this sample may be carry-over from other donors' samples. Both conserved end residues are part of each CDR3. Each record gives: CDR3 length, clone size, J gene, V gene, CDR3 protein. Only part of the rows carry a size: once, few, many, or a class if the clone is expanded.

length: 14; size: medium-sized; J: TRBJ2-1; V: TRBV25-1; CDR3: CASSASGRANEQFF
length: 15; size: .; J: TRBJ2-7; V: TRBV4-3; CDR3: CASSQAGTGSYEQYF
length: 14; size: .; J: TRBJ2-2; V: TRBV13; CDR3: CASSGQSNTGELFF
length: 12; size: .; J: TRBJ2-2; V: TRBV10-3; CDR3: CAITGGAGELFF
length: 16; size: .; J: TRBJ1-6; V: TRBV20-1; CDR3: CSAMGQGSSYNSPLHF
length: 15; size: .; J: TRBJ2-1; V: TRBV15; CDR3: CATSRGQASYNEQFF
length: 13; size: .; J: TRBJ1-1; V: TRBV7-2; CDR3: CASSSLDGTEAFF
length: 13; size: .; J: TRBJ2-1; V: TRBV28; CDR3: CASSSGLYNEQFF
length: 15; size: .; J: TRBJ2-7; V: TRBV27; CDR3: CASRKGVAGAYEQYF
length: 17; size: .; J: TRBJ1-5; V: TRBV28; CDR3: CASYPGAGGISNQPQHF
length: 18; size: .; J: TRBJ1-5; V: TRBV7-9; CDR3: CASSLQRPGGLYNQPQHF
length: 13; size: .; J: TRBJ1-1; V: TRBV11-2; CDR3: CASSRWDGTWVFF
length: 12; size: .; J: TRBJ2-3; V: TRBV4-1; CDR3: CASSQYLDTQYF
length: 12; size: .; J: TRBJ2-2; V: TRBV29-1; CDR3: CSVEDLTGELFF
length: 15; size: .; J: TRBJ2-3; V: TRBV6-4; CDR3: CASSVGSGGTDTQYF
length: 14; size: .; J: TRBJ2-7; V: TRBV10-3; CDR3: CAVRGTGEPYEQYF
length: 16; size: .; J: TRBJ2-5; V: TRBV5-6; CDR3: CASSLVLQGYQETQYF
length: 15; size: .; J: TRBJ1-2; V: TRBV4-2; CDR3: CASSQESPGASLHTF
length: 15; size: .; J: TRBJ2-2; V: TRBV28; CDR3: CASSLWGARTGELFF
length: 16; size: .; J: TRBJ2-7; V: TRBV6-7; CDR3: CASSYPRGRGPYEQYF
length: 16; size: .; J: TRBJ1-2; V: TRBV28; CDR3: CASSFGDSGPLYGYTF
length: 11; size: .; J: TRBJ2-7; V: TRBV12-3/TRBV12-4; CDR3: CASTTGYEQYF
length: 16; size: .; J: TRBJ2-1; V: TRBV28; CDR3: CASSLWGTSGSDEQFF
length: 18; size: .; J: TRBJ2-1; V: TRBV5-1; CDR3: CASSLVYVGTSGYNEQFF
length: 14; size: .; J: TRBJ1-2; V: TRBV4-1; CDR3: CAISQADGGDGYTF
length: 13; size: .; J: TRBJ2-3; V: TRBV12-3/TRBV12-4; CDR3: CASGTGETDTQYF
length: 14; size: .; J: TRBJ2-1; V: TRBV6-2/TRBV6-3; CDR3: CASSYSPAEGARLF
length: 14; size: .; J: TRBJ1-5; V: TRBV20-1; CDR3: CSARDPRGTQPQHF
length: 13; size: .; J: TRBJ2-4; V: TRBV5-1; CDR3: CASSPGQNDIQYF
length: 15; size: .; J: TRBJ2-2; V: TRBV29-1; CDR3: CSVAGDNTNTGELFF
length: 17; size: .; J: TRBJ2-1; V: TRBV28; CDR3: CASRDPFSSYSYNEQFF
length: 11; size: .; J: TRBJ1-1; V: TRBV5-5; CDR3: CASSLATEAFF
length: 15; size: .; J: TRBJ2-7; V: TRBV28; CDR3: CASRPTSNPFYEQYF
length: 11; size: .; J: TRBJ2-1; V: TRBV29-1; CDR3: CSSRSYNEQFF
length: 15; size: .; J: TRBJ2-2; V: TRBV29-1; CDR3: CSVEYSGLNTGELFF
length: 14; size: .; J: TRBJ2-1; V: TRBV27; CDR3: CASSSLPGVNEQFF
length: 11; size: .; J: TRBJ2-1; V: TRBV6-1; CDR3: CASIWMNEQFF
length: 13; size: .; J: TRBJ1-2; V: TRBV7-8; CDR3: CASSLEAIGPGTF
length: 12; size: .; J: TRBJ1-1; V: TRBV28; CDR3: CATGTTNTEAFF
length: 14; size: .; J: TRBJ2-1; V: TRBV10-3; CDR3: CAISEERTNNEQFF
length: 16; size: .; J: TRBJ2-6; V: TRBV7-9; CDR3: CASSVTRMVGANVLTF
length: 15; size: .; J: TRBJ2-1; V: TRBV9; CDR3: CASSVSGTTYNEQFF
length: 15; size: .; J: TRBJ2-2; V: TRBV7-6; CDR3: CASSPTVTNTGELFF
length: 12; size: .; J: TRBJ2-2; V: TRBV7-6; CDR3: CASRDSAGELFF
length: 12; size: .; J: TRBJ2-7; V: TRBV29-1; CDR3: CSVEGDRYEQYF
length: 11; size: .; J: TRBJ1-2; V: TRBV30; CDR3: CAWSVLDGYTF
length: 15; size: .; J: TRBJ2-1; V: TRBV29-1; CDR3: CSVEDVLTQRNEQFF
length: 12; size: .; J: TRBJ2-5; V: TRBV14; CDR3: CASSQFSEPQYF
length: 14; size: .; J: TRBJ1-2; V: TRBV4-3; CDR3: CASSQFRSNYGYSF